The 21 T cell receptor beta chains listed next were all sequenced from one sample in a study of blood T cell repertoires in COVID-19. The assay was immunoSEQ multiplex PCR, and TCRdb's table has in-frame clones only and misses some. This sample yields fewer than 500,000 clones, of which nearly 90% are seen a single time; about 2.1% belongs to the top ten. The sample consisted of PBMCs or T cells enriched from blood (not recorded which). These receptors all come from a woman aged 18-29 years with acute COVID-19.

With regard to this clone: The DNA is left out, because the CDR3 cannot be placed on it with certainty; the CDR3 is given as TCRdb lists it. The J gene is TRBJ1-1, the V gene TRBV21-1; the table's D call, TRBD1, has no DNA check behind it. TRBV21-1 is flagged as a pseudogene. The CDR3 is made up of 15 amino acids, end residues included. The CDR3 protein is CASSKVGQGNTEAFF.

The chain recombines TRBV11-2 with TRBJ2-7, with D possibly TRBD2 on 5 matching bases. With 0 bases removed from V and 2 bases from J, the gap between germline ends came to 5 bases. The CDR3 runs to 13 residues. CDR1 is SGHAT, CDR2 FQNNGV, per germline. The CDR3 sequence: CASSLEAAYEQYF. DNA for the CDR3: TGTGCCAGCAGCTTAGAAGCGGCCTACGAGCAGTACTTC.

This sequence joins TRBV28 and TRBJ1-2; 10 nucleotides match TRBD1. The CDR3 length is 14 residues. Unmatched junction bases numbered 10, after V lost 7 bases and J lost 8 bases. Per the germline V gene, CDR1 is MDHEN and CDR2 is SYDVKM. In nucleotides, the CDR3 is TGTGCCAGCACGACAGGGGGCGCCCCGGGGGGCTACACCTTC. Translated, it gives CASTTGGAPGGYTF.

This chain links TRBV10-3 with TRBJ2-1, with D tentatively TRBD2 (6 bases). The CDR3 loop spans 16 amino acids. Trimming shortened V by 4 bases and J by 0 bases, and 13 bases separated the two germline ends. Germline CDR1 ENHRY, CDR2 SYGVKD. The CDR3 is CAISGGLGSSYNEQFF. CDR3 bases: TGTGCCATCAGTGGGGGACTTGGGAGCTCCTACAATGAGCAGTTCTTC.

The J gene is TRBJ1-2, the V gene TRBV4-3; D is uncertain. Germline-derived CDR1 and CDR2 are LGHNA and YSLEER. V gave up 0 bases and J gave up 2 bases, with 10 bases separating them. The CDR3 consists of 15 residues. Here the CDR3 DNA reads TGCGCCAGCAGCCAAGATTGGACGGGAAACTATGGCTACACCTTC. This translates into CASSQDWTGNYGYTF.

This clone was recorded a few times. The chain couples TRBV6-5 to TRBJ2-7; possibly TRBD2 for D (6 bases). Germline-derived CDR1 and CDR2 are MNHEY and SVGAGI. V shed 8 bases and J shed 3 bases, with 11 bases lying between them. This CDR3 spans 12 amino acids. CDR3 sequence: CASGGGLYEQYF. CDR3 sequence (DNA): TGTGCCAGCGGAGGAGGGCTCTACGAGCAGTACTTC.

The V gene is TRBV9, the J gene TRBJ2-2, with D tentatively TRBD1 (6 bases). The CDR3 has 15 residues. Germline values: CDR1 SGDLS, CDR2 YYNGEE. The germline V and J ends were trimmed by 0 bases and 3 bases, with 9 bases remaining between them. The CDR3 region is CASSVDREHTGELFF. Here the CDR3 DNA reads TGTGCCAGCAGCGTAGACAGGGAGCACACCGGGGAGCTGTTTTTT.

This clone was seen only once. The chain has TRBV7-9 and TRBJ2-7, with 11 bases fitting TRBD2. Germline CDR1 and CDR2: SEHNR and FQNEAQ (reference sequence). The trim removed 3 bases at V and 0 bases at J, leaving 7 bases unmatched. CDR3 size: 17 residues. The CDR3, as DNA: TGTGCCAGCAGCTTCCCGCAAACTAGCGGGAGCTCCTACGAGCAGTACTTC. Translation gives CASSFPQTSGSSYEQYF.

Comments on this clone: An end of the junction differs from the germline gene, which may be a read error. This sequence joins TRBV11-2 and TRBJ1-1; 11 nucleotides line up with TRBD1. Germline V lookup: CDR1 SGHAT, CDR2 FQNNGV. CDR3 size: 16 residues. The CDR3 bases are TGTGCCAGCAGCCTGAGGACAGGGGGCGCGAACACTGAAGCCTTCTTT. Amino acids: CASSLRTGGANTEAFF.

The chain uses TRBV12-2 and TRBJ2-7; the D call of TRBD2 is as the table states it, not checked on the DNA. TRBV12-2 is an annotated pseudogene. The CDR3 covers 16 residues. CDR3 DNA: TGTGCAAGTCTCCTGGTTGGCCGAAGATACTACTACGAGCAGTACTTC. This encodes CASLLVGRRYYYEQYF.

This sequence joins TRBV4-1 and TRBJ2-5; the match to TRBD2 covers 10 bases. CDR1 MGHRA and CDR2 YSYEKL come from the germline V gene. Trimming took 1 base from V and 5 from J; bases not matched to a gene: 13. The CDR3 is 18 amino acids. The CDR3 DNA sequence: TGCGCCAGCAGCCAAGGTCCGGGGGCCAGCGGGAGGGGCGAGACCCAGTACTTC. Translation: CASSQGPGASGRGETQYF.

The J gene is TRBJ2-3, the V gene TRBV6-5, with TRBD2 matching 14 bases. The trim removed 7 bases at V and 4 bases at J, leaving 4 bases unmatched. CDR1 is MNHEY, CDR2 SVGAGI, per germline. The CDR3 is made up of 15 amino acids. CDR3 sequence: CASTGTSGSPDTQYF. In nucleotides, the CDR3 is TGTGCCAGCACCGGGACTAGCGGGAGCCCAGATACGCAGTATTTT.

This chain connects TRBV6-2 or TRBV6-3 to TRBJ1-5; TRBD1 aligns across 7 bases. This CDR3 is built from 14 residues. Trimming removed 6 bases from V and 4 bases from J; junction bases left unmatched: 6. Germline V gene lookup returns CDR1 MNHEY and CDR2 SVGEGT. Here the CDR3 reads CASSPGTENQPQHF. The CDR3 region has the DNA TGTGCCAGCAGCCCCGGGACAGAGAATCAGCCCCAGCATTTT.

The J gene is TRBJ2-1, the V gene TRBV27; tentatively, D is TRBD1 (5 bases). V lost 1 base and J 7 bases, leaving 11 bases between the germline ends. This CDR3 has 14 amino acids. Germline CDR1 MNHEY, CDR2 SMNVEV (reference sequence). In DNA form, the CDR3 reads TGTGCCAGCAGTTTATGGGGCTCCAAAAATGAGCAGTTCTTC. Translating gives CASSLWGSKNEQFF.

This clone was detected once. This sequence joins TRBV7-3 and TRBJ2-1; D is unresolved. CDR3 length equals 11 residues. V was clipped by 5 bases and J by 8 bases, with 7 bases between them. Germline V gene lookup returns CDR1 SGHTA and CDR2 FQGTGA. DNA of the CDR3: TGTGCCAGCAGCCGTCAGGATGAGCAGTTCTTC. Residues: CASSRQDEQFF.

This clone was recorded once. This chain links TRBV29-1 with TRBJ1-1; 8 nucleotides match TRBD1. The CDR3 contains 14 residues. Germline V CDR1 and CDR2: SQVTM, ANQGSEA. The V and J ends lost 6 bases and 5 bases, in that order; junction bases with no gene match: 11. The CDR3 sequence: CSVLQGVGRTEAFF. CDR3 coding DNA: TGCAGCGTGCTACAGGGGGTAGGTCGGACTGAAGCTTTCTTT.

This chain links TRBV18 with TRBJ2-7, with 7 bases identical to TRBD2. Trimming took 3 bases from V and 1 from J; bases not matched to a gene: 6. The CDR3 runs 15 residues. Germline V gene lookup returns CDR1 KGHSH and CDR2 LQKENI. The CDR3 DNA reads TGTGCCAGCTCACCTGGGCGGGAGACATCCTACGAGCAGTACTTC. Its protein is CASSPGRETSYEQYF. Filled out from reference TRBV18 and TRBJ2-7, the complete variable domain reads NAGVMQNPRHLVRRRGQEARLRCSPMKGHSHVYWYRQLPEEGLKFMVYLQKENIIDESGMPKERFSAEFPKEGPSILRIQQVVRGDSAAYFCASSPGRETSYEQYFGPGTRLTVT.

The V and J genes are TRBV24-1 and TRBJ2-1, with 14 positions matching TRBD2. The CDR3 has 18 residues. The V segment lost 3 bases and the J segment 3 bases; nucleotides outside the gene matches: 6. CDR1 is KGHDR, CDR2 SFDVKD, per germline. The CDR3 region has the DNA TGTGCCACCAGTGATCCCTCAGGACTAGCGGGGGGCTACAATGAGCAGTTCTTC. It translates to CATSDPSGLAGGYNEQFF.

The chain recombines TRBV7-9 with TRBJ2-3; 10 bases are shared with TRBD1. The trim removed 5 bases at V and 6 bases at J, leaving 5 bases unmatched. CDR3 length equals 14 residues. The germline V gene has CDR1 SEHNR and CDR2 FQNEAQ (reference sequence). The DNA of the CDR3 is TGTGCCAGCAGCCGACAGGGGGCAGGCGATACGCAGTATTTT. Translated, it gives CASSRQGAGDTQYF.

V is TRBV6-1 and J is TRBJ1-5; 9 nucleotides agree with TRBD1. Unmatched junction bases numbered 8, after V lost 3 bases and J lost 11 bases. This CDR3 has 14 amino acids. In germline, CDR1 is MNHNS, CDR2 SASEGT. CDR3 coding DNA: TGTGCCAGCAGTGAGCTGGGACAGGGCACAGCCCAGCATTTT. Its protein product is CASSELGQGTAQHF.

The J gene is TRBJ1-3, the V gene TRBV20-1, with D maybe TRBD1 (5 bases). Per the germline V gene, CDR1 is DFQATT and CDR2 is SNEGSKA (reference sequence). Trimming removed 5 bases from V and 6 bases from J, with 8 bases in between. This CDR3 contains 11 residues. The CDR3 DNA reads TGCAGTGCTCAGACAGTAAACACCATATATTTT. Its protein product is CSAQTVNTIYF.